This TCR beta chain derives from a study of T cells in Graves' hyperthyroidism and ophthalmopathy. Study outcomes and limitations: A median about 6 months before onset, the model predicted ophthalmopathy.

At least 3 on the Clinical Activity Score was recorded for ophthalmopathy patients, who also had NOSPECS grade at least 4 and duration under 3 months. Isolation of PBMCs was performed on around 10 ml fresh peripheral blood. Germline V gives CDR1 DFQATT, CDR2 SNEGSKA (reference sequence). With 1 base clipped from V and 4 bases from J, the junction kept 5 bases outside the gene matches. This CDR3 spans 15 amino acids. Amplified regions were TCR beta CDR3 sequences from RNA transcripts. HTBI primers were used for first-round RT-PCR of the TCR CDR3. TCRdb re-called the multiplex PCR reads with MiXCR, one entry per CDR3 protein. The table lists some 550,000 distinct CDR3 sequences, more than 15% of them singletons. This clonotype was recorded at least ten times. As yet, its antigen is unknown.

Sequencing input: blood. The TCR sequence derives from a middle-aged woman with Graves' ophthalmopathy. The chain combines TRBV20-1 with TRBJ2-1; TRBD2 matches at 9 bases. The CDR3 bases are TGCAGTGCTAGAGTTCCCCTAGCGGGGTACAATGAGCAGTTCTTC. This encodes CSARVPLAGYNEQFF.